This T cell receptor (beta chain) emerged from a study of T-cell memory formation after mild COVID-19. With 8 bases removed from V and 4 bases from J, the gap between germline ends came to 14 bases. The V gene's germline CDR1 is LNHDA and CDR2 SQIVND (reference sequence). The CDR3 has 13 amino acids. TCRdb passed the 5' RACE reads through MiXCR, listing each CDR3 protein once. The table has about 57,000 distinct CDR3 sequences, about 12% seen once. This clonotype was obtained from a man between 18 and 35 years old who had mild COVID-19 (a few samples of this study predate the infection). Cell type and time point are not known. The chain uses TRBV19 and TRBJ1-1; D remains ambiguous. The sequencing sample was made of PBMCs or a T cell subset sorted from them (not recorded which). Here the CDR3 reads CASASEWGTEAFF. CDR3 coding DNA: TGTGCCAGTGCCTCCGAGTGGGGCACTGAAGCTTTCTTT.